A single sample is the source of the 8 T cell receptor beta chains below, sequenced in a study of T cell repertoires in cytomegalovirus infection. Antigen specificity for these receptors is unknown. Using its own MiXCR run on the reads, TCRdb lists one record per CDR3 protein. The sample contains 650,000 to 900,000 distinct CDR3 sequences, about 28% of which appear only once. Sequencing was performed on cultured CD8+ T cells from PBMCs, taken from culture after CMV antigen stimulation. These TCRs come from a human donor in good health (CMV status not recorded). Some clones in this sample may be carry-over from other donors' samples.

There are a few counts of this clonotype. The V gene is TRBV7-6, the J gene TRBJ1-2; the D gene is possibly TRBD1 (5 bases). With 5 bases removed from V and 0 bases from J, the gap between germline ends came to 16 bases. There are 16 residues in the CDR3. CDR1 and CDR2 (germline): SGHVS, FNYEAQ. CDR3 sequence: CASSRLQDPTNYGYTF. The CDR3 DNA reads as TGTGCCAGCAGCCGACTACAGGACCCGACTAACTATGGCTACACCTTC.

This clonotype appeared a few times. V is TRBV12-3 or TRBV12-4 and J is TRBJ1-1, with D uncertain. V was shortened by 6 bases and J by 2 bases, with 16 bases between the two germline ends. This CDR3 has 15 residues. The CDR3 loop is CASRFLAGPNTEAFF. Written as DNA, the CDR3 is TGTGCCAGCAGGTTTCTCGCGGGCCCTAACACTGAAGCTTTCTTT.

This clonotype has just a few counts. The rearrangement uses TRBV10-3 and TRBJ2-7; the D gene could be TRBD1 or TRBD2 (5 bases each). This CDR3 is built from 16 residues. V shed 3 bases and J shed 4 bases, with 19 bases lying between them. The germline V gene encodes CDR1 ENHRY and CDR2 SYGVKD. The CDR3 coding sequence is TGTGCCATCAGTGATTTGGGTGCAGGGACCCCTTACGAGCAGTACGTC. It specifies CAISDLGAGTPYEQYV.

This clonotype occurred many times. The chain carries TRBV7-2 and TRBJ2-5; 7 bases match TRBD2. Trimming removed 4 bases from V and 5 bases from J; junction bases left unmatched: 13. This CDR3 contains 16 residues. The germline V gene encodes CDR1 SGHTA and CDR2 FQGNSA. DNA for the CDR3: TGTGCCAGCAGCTCTATTGCGACTAGCATTTGGGAGACCCAGTACTTC. Its translation is CASSSIATSIWETQYF.

The genes are TRBV10-3 and TRBJ2-3; the match to TRBD2 covers 14 bases. CDR1 ENHRY and CDR2 SYGVKD come from the germline V gene. V shed 6 bases, J shed 2 bases, and the junction held 7 bases outside the gene matches. CDR3 size: 17 residues. The CDR3 sequence is CAIRARLAGGNTDTQYF. The CDR3 coding sequence is TGTGCCATCAGGGCGAGACTAGCGGGGGGGAACACAGATACGCAGTATTTT.

The chain couples TRBV7-2 to TRBJ2-6, with D maybe TRBD1 (5 bases). In germline, CDR1 is SGHTA, CDR2 FQGNSA. This CDR3 region has 17 residues. The V end lost 1 base, the J end lost 1 base, and 11 bases lay between the germline ends. This chain's CDR3 is CASSLVGRDSGANVLTF. CDR3 DNA: TGTGCCAGCAGCTTAGTGGGCAGGGATTCTGGGGCCAACGTCCTGACTTTC.

This clonotype has ten or more counts. The rearrangement links TRBV7-6 to TRBJ2-3; 10 bases agree with TRBD2. The CDR3 is 15 amino acids. V was pared by 5 bases and J by 7 bases, with 9 bases of the junction left unmatched. The germline gives CDR1 SGHVS, CDR2 FNYEAQ. For the CDR3, the DNA is TGTGCCAGCAGCCTAGGAAGCGGGGGGGCTTATACGCAGTATTTT. Amino acids: CASSLGSGGAYTQYF.

The rearrangement links TRBV4-2 to TRBJ2-5; D uncertain. The V and J ends lost 0 bases and 4 bases respectively, with 12 bases between them. The CDR3 has 15 amino acids. The germline V gene has CDR1 LGHNA and CDR2 YNFKEQ. The CDR3 coding sequence is TGTGCCAGCAGCCAAGATCAAGGCAGAGGAGAGACCCAGTACTTC. As protein: CASSQDQGRGETQYF.